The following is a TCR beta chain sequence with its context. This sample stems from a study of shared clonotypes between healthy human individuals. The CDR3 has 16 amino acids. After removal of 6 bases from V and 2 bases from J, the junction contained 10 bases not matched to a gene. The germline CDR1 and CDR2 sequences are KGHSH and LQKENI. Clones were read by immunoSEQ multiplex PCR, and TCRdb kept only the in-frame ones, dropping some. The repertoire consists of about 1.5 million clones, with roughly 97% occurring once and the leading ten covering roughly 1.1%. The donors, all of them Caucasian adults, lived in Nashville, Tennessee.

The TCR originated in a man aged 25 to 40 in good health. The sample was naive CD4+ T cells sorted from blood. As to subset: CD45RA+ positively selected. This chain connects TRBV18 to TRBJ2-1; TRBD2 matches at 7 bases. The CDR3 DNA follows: TGTGCCAGCTCTCTGTTGGCGGGAGCCCCCTACAATGAGCAGTTCTTC. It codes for CASSLLAGAPYNEQFF. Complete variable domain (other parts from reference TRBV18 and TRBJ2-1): NAGVMQNPRHLVRRRGQEARLRCSPMKGHSHVYWYRQLPEEGLKFMVYLQKENIIDESGMPKERFSAEFPKEGPSILRIQQVVRGDSAAYFCASSLLAGAPYNEQFFGPGTRLTVL.